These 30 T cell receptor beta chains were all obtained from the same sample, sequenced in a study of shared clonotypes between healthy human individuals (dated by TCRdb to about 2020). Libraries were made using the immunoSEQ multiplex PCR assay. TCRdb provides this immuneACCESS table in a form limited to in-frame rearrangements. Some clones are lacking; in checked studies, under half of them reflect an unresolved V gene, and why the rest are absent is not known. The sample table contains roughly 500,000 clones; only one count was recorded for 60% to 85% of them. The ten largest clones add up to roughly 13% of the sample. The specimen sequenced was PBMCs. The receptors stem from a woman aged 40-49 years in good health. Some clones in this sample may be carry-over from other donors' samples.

DNA for the CDR3: TGCGCCAGCAGCTTTCAATACCGGGAGACCCAGTACTTC. This sequence encodes CASSFQYRETQYF. The chain joins TRBV5-1 to TRBJ2-5; D remains ambiguous. Germline assignment: CDR1 SGHRS and CDR2 YFSETQ. CDR3 length: 13 residues. The V end was cut by 2 bases, the J end by 5 bases, with 10 bases between.

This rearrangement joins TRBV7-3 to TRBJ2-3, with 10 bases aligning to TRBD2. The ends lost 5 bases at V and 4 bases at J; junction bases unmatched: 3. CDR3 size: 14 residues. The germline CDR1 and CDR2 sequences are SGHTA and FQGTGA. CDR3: CASSRGLAADTQYF. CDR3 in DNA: TGTGCCAGCAGCCGAGGACTAGCGGCAGATACGCAGTATTTT.

This CDR3 is CASGSRGYHEQYF. CDR3 sequence (DNA): TGTGCCAGCGGGAGCAGGGGGTACCACGAGCAGTACTTC. The chain uses TRBV2 and TRBJ2-7; 7 nucleotides match TRBD1. Germline CDR1 and CDR2: SNHLY and FYNNEI. V trimming: 8 bases; J trimming: 5 bases; junction bases outside the gene matches: 9. The CDR3 has 13 residues.

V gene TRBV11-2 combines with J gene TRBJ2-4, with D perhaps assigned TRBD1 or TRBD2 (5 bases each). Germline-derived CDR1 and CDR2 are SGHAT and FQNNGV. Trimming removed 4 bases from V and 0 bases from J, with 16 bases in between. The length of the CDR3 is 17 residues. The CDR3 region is CASSSYRDPGAKNIQYF. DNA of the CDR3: TGTGCCAGCAGCTCCTACCGGGACCCCGGAGCCAAAAACATTCAGTACTTC.

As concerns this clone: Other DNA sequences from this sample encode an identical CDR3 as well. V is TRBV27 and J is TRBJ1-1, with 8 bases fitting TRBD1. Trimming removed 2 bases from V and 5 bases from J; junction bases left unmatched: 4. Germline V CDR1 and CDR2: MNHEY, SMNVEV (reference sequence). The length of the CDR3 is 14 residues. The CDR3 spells CASSLGQGGTEAFF. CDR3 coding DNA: TGTGCCAGCAGTTTAGGACAGGGAGGTACTGAAGCTTTCTTT.

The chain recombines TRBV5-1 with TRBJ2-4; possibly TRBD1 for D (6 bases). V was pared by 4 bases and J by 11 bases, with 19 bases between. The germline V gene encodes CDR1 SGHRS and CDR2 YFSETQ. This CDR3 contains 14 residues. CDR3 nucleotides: TGCGCCAGCAGCGTTGATCCAGGGGACCCTGTTCAGTACTTC. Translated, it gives CASSVDPGDPVQYF.

DNA of the CDR3: TGTGCCACCAGCAGAGATCTTTCGACAGGGGGGTTTTTT. As protein: CATSRDLSTGGFF. The genes are TRBV15 and TRBJ1-4, with 9 bases that match TRBD1. Germline CDR1 is LNHNV and CDR2 is YYDKDF (reference sequence). The trim removed 0 bases at V and 16 bases at J, leaving 6 bases unmatched. The CDR3 is 13 amino acids.

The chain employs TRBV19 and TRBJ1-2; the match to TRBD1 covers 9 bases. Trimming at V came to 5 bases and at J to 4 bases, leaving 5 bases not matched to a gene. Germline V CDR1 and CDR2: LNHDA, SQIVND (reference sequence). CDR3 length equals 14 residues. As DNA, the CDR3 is TGTGCCAGTAGTGGACAGACAGGGGGCTATGGCTACACCTTC. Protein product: CASSGQTGGYGYTF.

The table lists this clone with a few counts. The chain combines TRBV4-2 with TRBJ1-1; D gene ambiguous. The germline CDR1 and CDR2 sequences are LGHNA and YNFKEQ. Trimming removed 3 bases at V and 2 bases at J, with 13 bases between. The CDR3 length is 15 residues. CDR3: CASSQFPQSNTEAFF. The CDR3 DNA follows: TGTGCCAGCAGCCAGTTCCCACAGAGTAACACTGAAGCTTTCTTT.

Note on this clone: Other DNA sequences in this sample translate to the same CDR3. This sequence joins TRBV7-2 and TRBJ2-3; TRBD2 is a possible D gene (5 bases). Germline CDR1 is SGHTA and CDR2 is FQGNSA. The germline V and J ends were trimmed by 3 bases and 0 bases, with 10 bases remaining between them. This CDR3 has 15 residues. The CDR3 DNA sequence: TGTGCCAGCAGCTTCCGCCGGGAAAGCACAGATACGCAGTATTTT. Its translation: CASSFRRESTDTQYF.

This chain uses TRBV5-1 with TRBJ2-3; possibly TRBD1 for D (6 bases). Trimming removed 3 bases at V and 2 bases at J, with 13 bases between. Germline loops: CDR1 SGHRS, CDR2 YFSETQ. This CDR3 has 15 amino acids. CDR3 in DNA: TGCGCCAGCAGCTCGTCGACAGGATACACAGATACGCAGTATTTT. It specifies CASSSSTGYTDTQYF.

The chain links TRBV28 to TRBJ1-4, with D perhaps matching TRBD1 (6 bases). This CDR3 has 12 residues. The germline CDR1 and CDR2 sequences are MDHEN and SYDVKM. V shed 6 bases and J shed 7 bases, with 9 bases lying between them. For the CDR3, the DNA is TGTGCCAGCAGCCCAGGGGCTGAAAAACTGTTTTTT. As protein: CASSPGAEKLFF. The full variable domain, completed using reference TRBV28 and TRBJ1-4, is DVKVTQSSRYLVKRTGEKVFLECVQDMDHENMFWYRQDPGLGLRLIYFSYDVKMKEKGDIPEGYSVSREKKERFSLILESASTNQTSMYLCASSPGAEKLFFGSGTQLSVL.

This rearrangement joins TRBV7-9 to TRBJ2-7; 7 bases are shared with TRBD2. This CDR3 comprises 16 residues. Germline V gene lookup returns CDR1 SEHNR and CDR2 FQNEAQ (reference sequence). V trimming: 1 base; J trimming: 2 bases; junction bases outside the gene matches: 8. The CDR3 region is CASSLGGSGGAYEQYF. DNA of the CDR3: TGTGCCAGCAGCTTAGGAGGGTCTGGGGGGGCCTACGAGCAGTACTTC.

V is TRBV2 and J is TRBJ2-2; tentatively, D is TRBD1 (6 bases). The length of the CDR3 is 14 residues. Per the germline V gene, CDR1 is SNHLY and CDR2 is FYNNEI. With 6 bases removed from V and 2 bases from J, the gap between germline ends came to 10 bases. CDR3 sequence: CASSGTLNTGELFF. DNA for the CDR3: TGTGCCAGCAGCGGGACATTAAACACCGGGGAGCTGTTTTTT.

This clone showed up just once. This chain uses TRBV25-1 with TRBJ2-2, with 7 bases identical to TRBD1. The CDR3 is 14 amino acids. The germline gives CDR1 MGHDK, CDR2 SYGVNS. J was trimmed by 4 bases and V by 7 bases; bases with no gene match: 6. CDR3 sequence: CASTKGGSTGELFF. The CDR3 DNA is TGTGCCAGCACGAAAGGGGGCAGCACCGGGGAGCTGTTTTTT.

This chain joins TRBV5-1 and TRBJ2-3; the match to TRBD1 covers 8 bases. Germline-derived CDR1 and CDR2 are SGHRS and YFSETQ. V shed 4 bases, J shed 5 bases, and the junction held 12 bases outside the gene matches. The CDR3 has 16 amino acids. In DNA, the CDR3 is TGCGCCAGCAGCCCAAGGGGGCAGGGGGCGGAAGATACGCAGTATTTT. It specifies CASSPRGQGAEDTQYF.

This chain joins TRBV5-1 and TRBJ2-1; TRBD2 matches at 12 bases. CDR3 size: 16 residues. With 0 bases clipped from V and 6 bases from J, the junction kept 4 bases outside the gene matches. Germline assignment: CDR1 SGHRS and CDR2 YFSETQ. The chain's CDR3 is CASSLAPSGRVNEQFF. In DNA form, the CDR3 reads TGCGCCAGCAGCTTGGCACCTAGCGGGAGGGTCAATGAGCAGTTCTTC. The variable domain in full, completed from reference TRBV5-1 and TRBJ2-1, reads KAGVTQTPRYLIKTRGQQVTLSCSPISGHRSVSWYQQTPGQGLQFLFEYFSETQRNKGNFPGRFSGRQFSNSRSEMNVSTLELGDSALYLCASSLAPSGRVNEQFFGPGTRLTVL.

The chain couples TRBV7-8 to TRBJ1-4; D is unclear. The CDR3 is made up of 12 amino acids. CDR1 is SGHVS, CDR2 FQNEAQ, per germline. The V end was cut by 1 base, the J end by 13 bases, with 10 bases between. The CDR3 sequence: CASSLDAAGLFF. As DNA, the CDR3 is TGTGCCAGCAGCTTAGACGCGGCGGGACTGTTTTTT.

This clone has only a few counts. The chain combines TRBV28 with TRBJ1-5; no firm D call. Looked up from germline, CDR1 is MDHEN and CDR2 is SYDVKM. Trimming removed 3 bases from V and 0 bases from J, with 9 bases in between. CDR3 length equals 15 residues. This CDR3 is CASSLYGISNQPQHF. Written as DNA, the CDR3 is TGTGCCAGCAGTTTGTATGGGATTAGCAATCAGCCCCAGCATTTT. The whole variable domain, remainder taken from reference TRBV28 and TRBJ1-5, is DVKVTQSSRYLVKRTGEKVFLECVQDMDHENMFWYRQDPGLGLRLIYFSYDVKMKEKGDIPEGYSVSREKKERFSLILESASTNQTSMYLCASSLYGISNQPQHFGDGTRLSIL.

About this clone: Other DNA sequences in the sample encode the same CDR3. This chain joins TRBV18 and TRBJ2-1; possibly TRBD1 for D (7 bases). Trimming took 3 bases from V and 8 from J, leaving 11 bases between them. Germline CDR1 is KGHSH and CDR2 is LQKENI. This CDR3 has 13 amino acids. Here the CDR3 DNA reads TGTGCCAGCTCACCCGGAGGGGGCGATGAGCAGTTCTTC. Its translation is CASSPGGGDEQFF.

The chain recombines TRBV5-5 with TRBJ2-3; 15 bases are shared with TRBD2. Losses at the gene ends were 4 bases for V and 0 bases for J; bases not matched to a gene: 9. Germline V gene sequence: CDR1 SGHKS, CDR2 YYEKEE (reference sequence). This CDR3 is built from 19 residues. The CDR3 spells CASSPGTSGGYFSTDTQYF. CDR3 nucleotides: TGTGCCAGCAGCCCTGGGACTAGCGGGGGGTACTTTAGCACAGATACGCAGTATTTT.

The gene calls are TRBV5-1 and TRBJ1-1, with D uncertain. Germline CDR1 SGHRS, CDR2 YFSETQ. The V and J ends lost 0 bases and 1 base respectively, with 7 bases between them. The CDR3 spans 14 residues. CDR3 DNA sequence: TGCGCCAGCAGCTTGGCTTGGGCGAACACTGAAGCTTTCTTT. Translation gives CASSLAWANTEAFF.

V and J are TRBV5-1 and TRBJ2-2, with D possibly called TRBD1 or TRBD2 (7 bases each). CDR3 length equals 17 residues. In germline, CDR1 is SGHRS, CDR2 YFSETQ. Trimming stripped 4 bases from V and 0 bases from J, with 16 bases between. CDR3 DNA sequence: TGCGCCAGCAGCCCATGGGGGGGACAGTCGAACACCGGGGAGCTGTTTTTT. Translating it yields CASSPWGGQSNTGELFF.

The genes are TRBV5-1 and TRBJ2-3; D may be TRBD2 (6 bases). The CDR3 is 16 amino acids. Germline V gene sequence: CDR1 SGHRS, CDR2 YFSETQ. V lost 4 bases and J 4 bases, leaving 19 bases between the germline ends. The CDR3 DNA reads TGCGCCAGCAGCACCGGGACTCCCATCGGGTCAGATACGCAGTATTTT. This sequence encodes CASSTGTPIGSDTQYF.

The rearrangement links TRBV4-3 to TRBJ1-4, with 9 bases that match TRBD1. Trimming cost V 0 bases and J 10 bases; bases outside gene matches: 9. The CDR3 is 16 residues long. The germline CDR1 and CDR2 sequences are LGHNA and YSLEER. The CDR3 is CASSQDSRQGVGKLFF. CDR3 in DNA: TGCGCCAGCAGCCAAGATTCACGACAGGGGGTAGGAAAACTGTTTTTT.

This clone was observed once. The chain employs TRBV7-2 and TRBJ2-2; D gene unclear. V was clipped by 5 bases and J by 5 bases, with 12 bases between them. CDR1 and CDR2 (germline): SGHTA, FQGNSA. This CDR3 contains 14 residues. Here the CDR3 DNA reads TGTGCCAGCAGCCGAACTGGAACAACCGGGGAGCTGTTTTTT. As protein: CASSRTGTTGELFF.

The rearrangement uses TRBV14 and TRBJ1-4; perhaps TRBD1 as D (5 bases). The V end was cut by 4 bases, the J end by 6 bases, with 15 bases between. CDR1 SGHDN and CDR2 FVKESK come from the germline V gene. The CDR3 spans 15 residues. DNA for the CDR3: TGTGCCAGCAGCCTCCGGGCGGGGGGTTATGAAAAACTGTTTTTT. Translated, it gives CASSLRAGGYEKLFF.

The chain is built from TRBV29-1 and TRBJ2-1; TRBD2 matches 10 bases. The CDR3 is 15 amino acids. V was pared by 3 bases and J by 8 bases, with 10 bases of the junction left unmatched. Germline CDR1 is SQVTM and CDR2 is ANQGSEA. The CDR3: CSVEGLASKRYEQFF. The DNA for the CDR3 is TGCAGCGTTGAGGGACTAGCGAGTAAACGGTATGAGCAGTTCTTC.

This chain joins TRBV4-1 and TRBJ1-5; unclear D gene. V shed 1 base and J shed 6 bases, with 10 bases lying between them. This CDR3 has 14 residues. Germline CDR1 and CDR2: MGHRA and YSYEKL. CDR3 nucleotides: TGCGCCAGCAGCCAAGGACCCGGGCCTCAGCCCCAGCATTTT. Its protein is CASSQGPGPQPQHF.

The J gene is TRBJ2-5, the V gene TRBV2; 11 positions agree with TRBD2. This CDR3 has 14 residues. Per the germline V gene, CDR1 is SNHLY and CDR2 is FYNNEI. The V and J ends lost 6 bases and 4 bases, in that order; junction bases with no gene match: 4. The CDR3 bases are TGTGCCAGCAGACTAGCGGGAGTACCAGAGACCCAGTACTTC. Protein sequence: CASRLAGVPETQYF.